This T cell receptor (beta chain) was captured by sequencing in a study of human T cells and chemical hapten exposure. Looking at the study overall: Weekly scalp doses of diphenylcyclopropenone were given to patients during the roughly 23-week study. It was small differences in pooled library volume that mainly caused per-sample TCR yields to vary.

TCRdb re-called the RACE reads through MiXCR, storing one row per CDR3 protein. The sample contains approximately 97,000 distinct CDR3 sequences, roughly a quarter of which appear only once. Germline CDR1 and CDR2: SGHRS and YFSETQ. The CDR3 extends over 15 amino acids. Trimming took off 5 bases at V and 0 bases at J, with 14 bases between the two ends. As for time point: patch test 3, about 24 weeks after DPC sensitization. The treatment is: therapeutic diphenylcyclopropenone sensitization with weekly scalp DPC. Patch tests were applied only after blood draws. Participating donors were patients with alopecia, aged 18 to 70 years, considered appropriate candidates for DPC.

This clonotype was sampled from a man in his forties with alopecia areata. Some clones in this sample may be carry-over from other donors' samples. The chain joins TRBV5-1 to TRBJ1-2, with no clear D. The material was whole blood, obtained in connection with sensitization to the hapten diphenylcyclopropenone (DPC). The CDR3 sequence: CASRTDVGANYGYTF. The CDR3 nucleotides are TGCGCCAGCAGGACTGATGTTGGAGCTAACTATGGCTACACCTTC.